Listed below are T cell receptor beta chains from one sample, sequenced in a study of blood T cells in healthy people across ages. TCRdb reprocessed the 5' RACE reads via MiXCR and lists one record per CDR3 protein. The table has about 1.8 million distinct CDR3 sequences, about 49% seen once; the top ten hold less than 2.5%. The specimen was blood. These TCRs come from a woman aged 40 to 50 in good health. Each CDR3 is given with its conserved first and last residue. Each record gives: D gene, clone size, V gene, J gene, CDR3 protein, CDR3 DNA. D genes are given only for firm matches. Clone size, where shown, is once, few, many, or a class for clones that have expanded.

>.|.|TRBV4-3|TRBJ2-7
CASSQAEGGYNEQYF
TGCGCCAGCAGCCAAGCGGAGGGAGGCTACAATGAGCAGTACTTC
>.|.|TRBV7-2|TRBJ2-7
CASRPAPTIPEQYF
TGTGCCAGCAGACCAGCCCCAACAATTCCCGAGCAGTACTTC
>TRBD1|.|TRBV4-3|TRBJ1-2
CASSPQGAAANYGYTF
TGCGCCAGCAGCCCACAGGGGGCTGCGGCTAACTATGGCTACACCTTC
>.|.|TRBV24-1|TRBJ1-2
CATSDFLNYGYTF
TGTGCCACCAGTGATTTTCTTAACTATGGCTACACCTTC
>.|once|TRBV20-1|TRBJ2-5
CSATIVRGHGAQYF
TGCAGTGCTACCATAGTACGGGGCCACGGGGCCCAGTACTTC
>.|.|TRBV12-3/TRBV12-4|TRBJ2-5
CASRSLVAGRETQYF
TGTGCCAGCAGAAGTTTAGTCGCGGGTCGAGAGACCCAGTACTTC
>.|few|TRBV7-2|TRBJ2-4
CASSFERLEQYF
TGTGCCAGCAGCTTTGAGAGGTTAGAGCAGTACTTC
>.|few|TRBV15|TRBJ2-4
CATSIRGLKNIQYF
TGTGCCACCAGCATTCGGGGGCTGAAAAACATTCAGTACTTC
>.|few|TRBV6-1|TRBJ2-5
CASRVRGSQETQYF
TGTGCCAGCAGAGTAAGGGGCAGCCAAGAGACCCAGTACTTC
>.|few|TRBV29-1|TRBJ2-1
CSAPRAPHNEQFF
TGCAGCGCCCCCCGGGCCCCGCACAATGAGCAGTTCTTC
>.|few|TRBV29-1|TRBJ1-2
CSVTTGAYGYTF
TGCAGCGTAACGACAGGCGCCTATGGCTACACCTTC
>.|few|TRBV10-3|TRBJ1-2
CATSPGLDYGYTF
TGTGCCACGTCGCCAGGGCTGGACTATGGCTACACCTTC
>.|.|TRBV15|TRBJ1-2
CATSPGQIYGYTF
TGTGCCACCAGCCCCGGACAAATCTATGGCTACACCTTC
>TRBD1|.|TRBV5-1|TRBJ2-7
CASSLRQGAAYEQYF
TGCGCCAGCAGCCTACGACAGGGGGCCGCCTACGAGCAGTACTTC
>.|.|TRBV5-5|TRBJ1-6
CASSLRGNSYNSPLHF
TGTGCCAGCAGCTTGAGGGGTAACTCCTATAATTCACCCCTCCACTTT
>.|.|TRBV4-3|TRBJ2-5
CASSQDPPSPQETQYF
TGCGCCAGCAGCCAAGATCCACCCTCACCACAAGAGACCCAGTACTTC
>TRBD2|.|TRBV12-3/TRBV12-4|TRBJ2-1
CASRGGQSYNERFF
TGTGCCAGCCGGGGGGGCCAATCCTACAATGAGCGGTTCTTC
>TRBD1|once|TRBV12-3/TRBV12-4|TRBJ2-7
CASSSRDRDHEQYF
TGTGCCAGCAGTTCCCGGGACAGGGACCACGAGCAGTACTTC
>TRBD2|.|TRBV6-2/TRBV6-3|TRBJ2-3
CASRRHGLAGKVDTQYF
TGTGCCAGCAGACGCCACGGACTAGCGGGGAAAGTGGATACGCAGTATTTT
>.|.|TRBV9|TRBJ2-7
CASSVGGEFPPYEQYF
TGTGCCAGCAGCGTAGGGGGAGAATTCCCCCCCTACGAGCAGTACTTC
>.|.|TRBV7-2|TRBJ2-7
CASSSRRMGKYEQYF
TGTGCCAGCAGCTCACGACGGATGGGGAAGTACGAGCAGTACTTC
>TRBD2|.|TRBV10-3|TRBJ2-3
CATRTSVADTQYF
TGTGCCACAAGGACTAGCGTGGCAGATACGCAGTATTTT
>.|.|TRBV4-3|TRBJ2-7
CASSQAFDLYEQYF
TGCGCCAGCAGCCAGGCTTTCGACTTGTACGAGCAGTACTTC
>.|.|TRBV29-1|TRBJ2-1
CSVDGPNEQFF
TGCAGCGTTGACGGCCCTAATGAGCAGTTCTTC
>TRBD1|.|TRBV28|TRBJ1-2
CASRVGQNYGYTF
TGTGCCAGCAGAGTGGGACAGAACTATGGCTACACCTTC
>.|.|TRBV18|TRBJ2-1
CASSESLANEQFF
TGTGCCAGCTCCGAATCGCTAGCCAATGAGCAGTTCTTC
>TRBD1|.|TRBV6-5|TRBJ2-7
CASSFTGTVLTYEQYF
TGTGCCAGTTCGTTTACTGGGACAGTCTTAACCTACGAGCAGTACTTC
>TRBD1|few|TRBV7-2|TRBJ2-5
CASSAALRQTGAQYF
TGTGCCAGCAGCGCTGCCTTGCGACAGACAGGGGCCCAGTACTTC
>TRBD1|.|TRBV20-1|TRBJ2-5
CSATLNGQAKKETQYF
TGCAGTGCTACCCTCAACGGACAGGCGAAAAAAGAGACCCAGTACTTC
>TRBD2|.|TRBV13|TRBJ2-7
CASSSSFAGGYYEQYF
TGTGCCAGCAGCTCCTCTTTTGCGGGGGGCTACTACGAGCAGTACTTC
>.|.|TRBV11-1|TRBJ2-5
CASSLFQGAQETQYF
TGTGCCAGCAGCTTATTCCAGGGCGCCCAAGAGACCCAGTACTTC
>.|few|TRBV29-1|TRBJ1-6
CSVGGGQSNSPLHF
TGCAGCGTTGGAGGAGGACAGAGCAATTCACCCCTCCACTTT
>.|.|TRBV6-5|TRBJ1-2
CASSYVGGYTF
TGTGCCAGCAGTTACGTAGGGGGCTACACCTTC
>.|.|TRBV7-9|TRBJ2-2
CASSYNSVWTEPNTGELFF
TGTGCCAGCAGCTACAATAGTGTTTGGACAGAACCTAACACCGGGGAGCTGTTTTTT
>TRBD2|few|TRBV5-1|TRBJ2-3
CASARLAGADTQYF
TGCGCCAGCGCACGGCTAGCGGGGGCAGATACGCAGTATTTT
>.|.|TRBV29-1|TRBJ2-6
CSVDSDTGANVLTF
TGCAGCGTTGATTCGGATACTGGGGCCAACGTCCTGACTTTC
>TRBD2|.|TRBV7-6|TRBJ2-3
CASTPSGTSPDVADTQYF
TGTGCCAGCACCCCGTCAGGGACTAGCCCCGATGTGGCAGATACGCAGTATTTT
>TRBD2|.|TRBV7-2|TRBJ2-1
CASSLGAGGLYNEQFF
TGTGCCAGCAGCTTAGGGGCGGGGGGCCTCTACAATGAGCAGTTCTTC
>.|.|TRBV5-1|TRBJ1-4
CASSRMTGNEKLFF
TGCGCCAGCAGCCGGATGACAGGAAATGAAAAACTGTTTTTT
>TRBD1|.|TRBV6-1|TRBJ2-1
CASSRATGTSYNEQFF
TGTGCTAGCAGCCGAGCGACAGGGACCTCCTACAATGAGCAGTTCTTC
>.|few|TRBV4-1|TRBJ1-2
CASSQEPGFPNYGYTF
TGCGCCAGCAGCCAAGAACCGGGGTTCCCTAACTATGGCTACACCTTC